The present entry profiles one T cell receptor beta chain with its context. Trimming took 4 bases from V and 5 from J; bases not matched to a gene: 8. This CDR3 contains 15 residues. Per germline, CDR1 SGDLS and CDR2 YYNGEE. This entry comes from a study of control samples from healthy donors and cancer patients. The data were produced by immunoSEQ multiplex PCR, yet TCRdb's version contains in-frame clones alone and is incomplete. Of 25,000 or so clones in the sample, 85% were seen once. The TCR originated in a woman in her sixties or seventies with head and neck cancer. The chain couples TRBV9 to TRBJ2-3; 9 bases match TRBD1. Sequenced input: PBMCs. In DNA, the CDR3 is TGTGCCAGCAGCCAAACAGGGGGCGCGATAGATACGCAGTATTTT. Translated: CASSQTGGAIDTQYF.